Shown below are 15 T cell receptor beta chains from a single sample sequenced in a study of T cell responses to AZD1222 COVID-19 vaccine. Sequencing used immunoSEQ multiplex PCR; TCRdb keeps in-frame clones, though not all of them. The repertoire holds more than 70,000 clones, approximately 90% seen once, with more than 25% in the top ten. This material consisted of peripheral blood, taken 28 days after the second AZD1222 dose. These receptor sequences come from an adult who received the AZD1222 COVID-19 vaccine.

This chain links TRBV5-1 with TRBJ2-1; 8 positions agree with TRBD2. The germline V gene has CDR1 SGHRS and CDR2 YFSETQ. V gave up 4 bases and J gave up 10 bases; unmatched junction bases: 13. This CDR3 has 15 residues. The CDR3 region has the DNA TGCGCCAGCAGCCCCGTCGGGCGGGAGGCCGGCGAGCAGTTCTTC. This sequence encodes CASSPVGREAGEQFF.

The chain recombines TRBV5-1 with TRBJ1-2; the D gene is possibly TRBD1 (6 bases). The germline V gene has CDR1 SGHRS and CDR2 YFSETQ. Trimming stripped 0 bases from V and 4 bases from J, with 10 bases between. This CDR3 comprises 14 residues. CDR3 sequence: CASSLGSGAYGYTF. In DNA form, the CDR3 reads TGCGCCAGCAGCTTGGGTTCAGGGGCCTATGGCTACACCTTC.

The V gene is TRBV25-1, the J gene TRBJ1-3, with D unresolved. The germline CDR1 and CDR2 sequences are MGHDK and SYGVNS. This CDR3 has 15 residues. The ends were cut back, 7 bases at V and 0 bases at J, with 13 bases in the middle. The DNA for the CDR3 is TGTGCCAGCACCTCCATCGACTCCTCTGGAAACACCATATATTTT. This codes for CASTSIDSSGNTIYF.

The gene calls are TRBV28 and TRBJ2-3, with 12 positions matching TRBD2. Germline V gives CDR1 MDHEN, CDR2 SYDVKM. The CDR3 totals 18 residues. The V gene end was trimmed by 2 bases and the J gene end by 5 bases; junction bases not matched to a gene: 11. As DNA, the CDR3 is TGTGCCAGCAGTTTAGGAAGACTAGCGGGAGTTGGGGAAGATACGCAGTATTTT. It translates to CASSLGRLAGVGEDTQYF.

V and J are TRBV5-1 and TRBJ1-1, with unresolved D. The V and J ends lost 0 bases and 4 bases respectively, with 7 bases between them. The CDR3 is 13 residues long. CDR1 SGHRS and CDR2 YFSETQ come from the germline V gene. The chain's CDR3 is CASSLGGTTEAFF. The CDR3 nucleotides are TGCGCCAGCAGCTTGGGTGGTACCACTGAAGCTTTCTTT.

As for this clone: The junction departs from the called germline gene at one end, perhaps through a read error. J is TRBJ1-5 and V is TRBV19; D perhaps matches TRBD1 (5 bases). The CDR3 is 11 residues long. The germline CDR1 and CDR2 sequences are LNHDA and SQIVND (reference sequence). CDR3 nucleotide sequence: TGTGCCATCTACTCCGGGACTAAGGGCATTTTT. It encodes CAIYSGTKGIF. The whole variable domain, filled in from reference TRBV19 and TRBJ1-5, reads DGGITQSPKYLFRKEGQNVTLSCEQNLNHDAMYWYRQDPGQGLRLIYYSQIVNDFQKGDIAEGYSVSREKKESFPLTVTSAQKNPTAFYLCAIYSGTKGIFGDGTRLSIL.

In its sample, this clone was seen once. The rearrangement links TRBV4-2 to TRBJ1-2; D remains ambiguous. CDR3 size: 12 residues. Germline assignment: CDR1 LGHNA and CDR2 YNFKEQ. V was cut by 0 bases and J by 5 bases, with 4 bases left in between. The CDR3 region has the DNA TGTGCCAGCAGCCAAGACAGTTATGGCTACACCTTC. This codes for CASSQDSYGYTF.

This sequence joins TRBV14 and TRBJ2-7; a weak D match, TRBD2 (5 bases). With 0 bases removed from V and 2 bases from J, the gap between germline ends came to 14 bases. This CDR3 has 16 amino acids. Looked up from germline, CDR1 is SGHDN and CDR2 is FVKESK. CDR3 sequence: CASSQDWSGSPYEQYF. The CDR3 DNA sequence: TGTGCCAGCAGCCAAGATTGGTCGGGGAGCCCCTACGAGCAGTACTTC.

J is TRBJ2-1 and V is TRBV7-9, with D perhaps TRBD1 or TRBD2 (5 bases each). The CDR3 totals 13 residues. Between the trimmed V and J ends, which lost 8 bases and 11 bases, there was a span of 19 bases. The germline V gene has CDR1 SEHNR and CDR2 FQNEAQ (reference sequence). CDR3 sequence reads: CASLDQWDGKQFF. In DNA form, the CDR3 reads TGTGCCAGCTTAGACCAATGGGACGGGAAGCAGTTCTTC.

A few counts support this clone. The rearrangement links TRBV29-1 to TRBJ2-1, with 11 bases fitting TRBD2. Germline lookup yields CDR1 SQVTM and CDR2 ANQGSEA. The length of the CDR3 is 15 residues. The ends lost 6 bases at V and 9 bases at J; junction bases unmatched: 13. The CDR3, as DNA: TGCAGCGTCCCCCGGGATAGCGGGAGGGATGGTGAGCAGTTCTTC. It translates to CSVPRDSGRDGEQFF.

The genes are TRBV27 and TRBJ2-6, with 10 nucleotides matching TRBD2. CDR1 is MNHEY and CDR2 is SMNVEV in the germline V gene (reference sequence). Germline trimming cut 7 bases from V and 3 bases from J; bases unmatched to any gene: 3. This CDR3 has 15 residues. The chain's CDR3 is CASISSGSGANVLTF. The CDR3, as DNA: TGTGCCAGCATCTCTAGCGGGAGTGGGGCCAACGTCCTGACTTTC.

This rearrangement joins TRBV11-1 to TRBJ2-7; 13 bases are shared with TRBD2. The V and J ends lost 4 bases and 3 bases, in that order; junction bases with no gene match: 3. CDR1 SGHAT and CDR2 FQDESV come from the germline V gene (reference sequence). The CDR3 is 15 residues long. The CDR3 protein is CASSSGLAGFYEQYF. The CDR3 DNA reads TGTGCCAGCAGCTCGGGACTAGCGGGATTCTACGAGCAGTACTTC.

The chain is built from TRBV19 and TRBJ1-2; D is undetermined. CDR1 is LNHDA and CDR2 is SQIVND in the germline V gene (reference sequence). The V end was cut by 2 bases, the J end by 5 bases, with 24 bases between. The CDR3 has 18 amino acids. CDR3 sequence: CASSISRGTPARWYGYTF. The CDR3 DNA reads TGTGCCAGTAGTATATCCCGGGGAACCCCGGCGAGATGGTATGGCTACACCTTC. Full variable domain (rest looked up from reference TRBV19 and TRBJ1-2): DGGITQSPKYLFRKEGQNVTLSCEQNLNHDAMYWYRQDPGQGLRLIYYSQIVNDFQKGDIAEGYSVSREKKESFPLTVTSAQKNPTAFYLCASSISRGTPARWYGYTFGSGTRLTVV.

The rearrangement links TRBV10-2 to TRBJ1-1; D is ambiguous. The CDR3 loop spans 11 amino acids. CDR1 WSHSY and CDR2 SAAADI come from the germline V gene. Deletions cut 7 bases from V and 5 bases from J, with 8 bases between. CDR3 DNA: TGCGCCAGCACTCACGGAACTGAAGCTTTCTTT. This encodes CASTHGTEAFF.

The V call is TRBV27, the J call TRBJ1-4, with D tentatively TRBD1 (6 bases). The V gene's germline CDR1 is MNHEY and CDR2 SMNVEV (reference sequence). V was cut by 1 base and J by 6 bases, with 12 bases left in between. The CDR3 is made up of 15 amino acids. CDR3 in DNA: TGTGCCAGCAGTTTATTGGGGACACCCGATGAAAAACTGTTTTTT. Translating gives CASSLLGTPDEKLFF.